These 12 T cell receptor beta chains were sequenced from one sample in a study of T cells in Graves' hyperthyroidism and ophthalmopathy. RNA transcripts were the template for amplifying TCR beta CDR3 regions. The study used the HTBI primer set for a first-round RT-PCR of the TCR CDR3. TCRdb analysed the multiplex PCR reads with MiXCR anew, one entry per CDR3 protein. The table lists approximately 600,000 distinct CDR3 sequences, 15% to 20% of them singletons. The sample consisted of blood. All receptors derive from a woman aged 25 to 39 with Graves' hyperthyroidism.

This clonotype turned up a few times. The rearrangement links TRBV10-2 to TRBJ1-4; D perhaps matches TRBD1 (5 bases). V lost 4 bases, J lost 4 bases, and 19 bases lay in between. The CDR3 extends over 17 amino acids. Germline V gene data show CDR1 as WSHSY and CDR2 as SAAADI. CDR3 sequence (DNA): TGCGCCAGCAGTGGGGACGGAAACCACCGCTTTAATGAAAAACTGTTTTTT. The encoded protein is CASSGDGNHRFNEKLFF.

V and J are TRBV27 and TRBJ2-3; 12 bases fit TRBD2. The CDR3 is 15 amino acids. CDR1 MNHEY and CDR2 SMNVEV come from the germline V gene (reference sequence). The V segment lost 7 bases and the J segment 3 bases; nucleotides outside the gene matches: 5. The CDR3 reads CASTSTSGRTDTQYF. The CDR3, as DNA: TGTGCCAGCACTTCAACTAGCGGGAGGACAGATACGCAGTATTTT.

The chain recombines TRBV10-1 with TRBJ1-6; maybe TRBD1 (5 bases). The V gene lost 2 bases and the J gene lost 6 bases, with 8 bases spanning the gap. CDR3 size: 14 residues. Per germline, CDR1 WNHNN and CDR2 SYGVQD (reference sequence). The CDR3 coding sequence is TGCGCCAGCAGTGAGGACAGCTCTAATTCACCCCTCCACTTT. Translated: CASSEDSSNSPLHF.

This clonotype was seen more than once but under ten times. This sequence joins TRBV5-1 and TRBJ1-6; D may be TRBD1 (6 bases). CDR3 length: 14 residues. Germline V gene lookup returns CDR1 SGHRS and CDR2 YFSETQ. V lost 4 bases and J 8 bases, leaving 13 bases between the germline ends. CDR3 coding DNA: TGCGCCAGCAGCGCACGGACAGCTGATTCACCCCTCCACTTT. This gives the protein CASSARTADSPLHF.

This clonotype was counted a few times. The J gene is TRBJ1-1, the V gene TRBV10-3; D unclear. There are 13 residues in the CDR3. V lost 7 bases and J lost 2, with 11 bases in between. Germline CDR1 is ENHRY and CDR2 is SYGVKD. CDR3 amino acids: CAIKRATNTEAFF. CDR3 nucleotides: TGTGCCATCAAGAGGGCCACAAACACTGAAGCTTTCTTT.

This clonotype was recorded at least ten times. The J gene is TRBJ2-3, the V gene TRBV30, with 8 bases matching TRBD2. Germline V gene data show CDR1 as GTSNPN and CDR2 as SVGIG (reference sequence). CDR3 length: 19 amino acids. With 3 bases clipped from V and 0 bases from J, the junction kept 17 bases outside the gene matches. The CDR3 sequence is CAWSGVSGTFIPSTDTQYF. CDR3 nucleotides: TGTGCCTGGAGCGGTGTTAGCGGGACGTTTATCCCGAGCACAGATACGCAGTATTTT.

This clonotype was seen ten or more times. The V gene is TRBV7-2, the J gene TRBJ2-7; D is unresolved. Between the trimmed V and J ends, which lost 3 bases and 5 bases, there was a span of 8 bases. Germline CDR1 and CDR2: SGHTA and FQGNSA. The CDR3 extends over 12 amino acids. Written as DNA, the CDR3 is TGTGCCAGCAGCTTGTCCTGGGACGAGCAGTACTTC. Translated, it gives CASSLSWDEQYF.

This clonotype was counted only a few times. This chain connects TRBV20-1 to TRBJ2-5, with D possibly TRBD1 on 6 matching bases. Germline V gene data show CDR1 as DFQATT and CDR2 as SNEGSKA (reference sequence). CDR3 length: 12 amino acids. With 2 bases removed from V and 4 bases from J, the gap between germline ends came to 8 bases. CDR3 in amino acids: CSARRRGETQYF. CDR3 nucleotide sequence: TGCAGTGCTAGACGCAGGGGAGAGACCCAGTACTTC.

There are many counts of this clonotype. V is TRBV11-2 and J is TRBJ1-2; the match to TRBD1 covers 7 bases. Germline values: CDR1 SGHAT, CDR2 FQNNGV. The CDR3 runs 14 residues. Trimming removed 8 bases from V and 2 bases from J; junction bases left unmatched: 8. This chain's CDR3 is CASRRTGANYGYTF. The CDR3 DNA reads TGTGCCAGCCGACGGACAGGCGCAAACTATGGCTACACCTTC.

The CDR3 coding sequence is TGTGCCAGCAGCATCACAAACCCCTTCAATCAGCCCCAGCATTTT. It yields the protein CASSITNPFNQPQHF. This chain uses TRBV28 with TRBJ1-5, with no clear D. V lost 6 bases and J lost 3, with 15 bases in between. This CDR3 is 15 amino acids long. The germline V gene encodes CDR1 MDHEN and CDR2 SYDVKM.

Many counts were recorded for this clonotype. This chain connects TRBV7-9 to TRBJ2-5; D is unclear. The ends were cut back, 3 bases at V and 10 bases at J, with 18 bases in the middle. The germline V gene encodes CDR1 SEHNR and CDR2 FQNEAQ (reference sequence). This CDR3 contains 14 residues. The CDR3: CASSLVGQTQRQYF. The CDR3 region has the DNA TGTGCCAGCAGCTTGGTTGGCCAAACACAGCGCCAGTACTTC.

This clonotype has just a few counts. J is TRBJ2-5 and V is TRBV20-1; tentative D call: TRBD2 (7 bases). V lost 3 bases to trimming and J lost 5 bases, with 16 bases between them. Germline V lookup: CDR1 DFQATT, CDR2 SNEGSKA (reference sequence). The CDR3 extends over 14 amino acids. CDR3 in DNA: TGCAGTGCTAGTACGAGGGGGGGAAGCGAGACCCAGTACTTC. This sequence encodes CSASTRGGSETQYF.